Sequencing of this T cell receptor beta chain was carried out in a study of CD8 T cells in Susac syndrome. Study overall: Five or six sequenced Susac syndrome patients had clinically active disease, while under ten were in remission.

After extraction with the RNeasy kit, roughly 0.5 to 1 ug of the RNA was reverse transcribed using random hexamers. TCRdb used MiXCR to reprocess the immunoSEQ multiplex PCR reads, holding one entry per CDR3 protein. The sample carries 150,000 to 200,000 distinct CDR3 sequences, roughly nine tenths recorded once. The authors negatively isolated CD8+ and CD4+ T cells and FACS-enriched TEMRA cells. Deletions cut 0 bases from V and 2 bases from J, with 9 bases between. This CDR3 region has 15 residues. Germline CDR1 and CDR2: PRHDT and FYEKMQ (reference sequence). The material sequenced was CD4+ T cells from PBMCs. This sequence was found in a human donor with Susac syndrome. The chain employs TRBV13 and TRBJ2-3; D tentatively reads TRBD1 or TRBD2 (5 bases each). The CDR3 coding sequence is TGTGCCAGCAGCTTAGGTGGGACCTTCACAGATACGCAGTATTTT. Translating gives CASSLGGTFTDTQYF.